This T cell receptor beta chain was identified during a study of early T cells in non-severe SARS-CoV-2 infection. General observations from the study: Matching results from VDJdb favored anti-spike CD8 responses, leaving private and CD4 specificities undetected.

The CDR3 length is 14 residues. Trimming took 0 bases from V and 4 from J, leaving 11 bases between them. From germline, CDR1 is SGHRS and CDR2 YFSETQ. Individual cDNA molecules received unique molecular identifiers during library preparation. TCRdb re-called the 5' RACE reads with MiXCR, one entry per CDR3 protein. This table holds about 80,000 distinct CDR3 sequences, approximately 10% found once. Points on this clonotype: Its matching antigen is unknown.

This chain links TRBV5-1 with TRBJ2-7; tentative D call: TRBD2 (5 bases). The specimen sequenced was whole blood. This receptor was taken from an adult who was a healthcare worker with PCR-confirmed SARS-CoV-2 infection or an uninfected control (not recorded which). In DNA form, the CDR3 reads TGCGCCAGCAGCTTGGGTAGCCGAGGGTACGAGCAGTACTTC. Protein sequence: CASSLGSRGYEQYF.